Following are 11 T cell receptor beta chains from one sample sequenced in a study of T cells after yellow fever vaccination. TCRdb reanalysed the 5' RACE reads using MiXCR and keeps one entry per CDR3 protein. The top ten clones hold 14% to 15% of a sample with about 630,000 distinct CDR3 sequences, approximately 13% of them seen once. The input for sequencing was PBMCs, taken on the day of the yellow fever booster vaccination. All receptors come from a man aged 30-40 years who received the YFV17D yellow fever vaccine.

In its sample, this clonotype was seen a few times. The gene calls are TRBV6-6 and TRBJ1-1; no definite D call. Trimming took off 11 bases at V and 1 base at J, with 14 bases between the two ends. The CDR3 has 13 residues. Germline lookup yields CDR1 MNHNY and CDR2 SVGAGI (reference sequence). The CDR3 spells CAVRAPGNTEAFF. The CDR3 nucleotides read TGTGCCGTCCGGGCCCCGGGGAACACTGAAGCTTTCTTT.

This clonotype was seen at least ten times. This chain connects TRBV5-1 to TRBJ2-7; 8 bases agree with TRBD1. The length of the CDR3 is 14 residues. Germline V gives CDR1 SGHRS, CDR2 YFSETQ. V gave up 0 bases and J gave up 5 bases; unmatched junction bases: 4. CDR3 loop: CASSLGQGKDEQYF. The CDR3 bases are TGCGCCAGCAGCTTGGGACAGGGGAAGGACGAGCAGTACTTC.

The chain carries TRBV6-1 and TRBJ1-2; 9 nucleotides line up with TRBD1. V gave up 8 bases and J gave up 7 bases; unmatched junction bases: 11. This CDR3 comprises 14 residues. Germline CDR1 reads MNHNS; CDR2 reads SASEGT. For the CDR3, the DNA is TGTGCCAGCGGCAAACAGGGGGCACTGGGTGGCTACACCTTC. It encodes CASGKQGALGGYTF.

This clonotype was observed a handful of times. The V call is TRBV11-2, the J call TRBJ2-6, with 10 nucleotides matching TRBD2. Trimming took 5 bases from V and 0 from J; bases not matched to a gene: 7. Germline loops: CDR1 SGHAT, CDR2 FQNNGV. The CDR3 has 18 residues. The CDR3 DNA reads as TGTGCCAGCAGCCCAAGACTAGCGGGTAACTCTGGGGCCAACGTCCTGACTTTC. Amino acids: CASSPRLAGNSGANVLTF.

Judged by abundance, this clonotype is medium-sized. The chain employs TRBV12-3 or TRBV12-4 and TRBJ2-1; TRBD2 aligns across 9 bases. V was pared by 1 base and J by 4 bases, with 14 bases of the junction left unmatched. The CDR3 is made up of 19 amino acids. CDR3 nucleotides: TGTGCCAGCAGTTTAGAACTAGCGGGCTTGGGGGACCTTTACAATGAGCAGTTCTTC. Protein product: CASSLELAGLGDLYNEQFF.

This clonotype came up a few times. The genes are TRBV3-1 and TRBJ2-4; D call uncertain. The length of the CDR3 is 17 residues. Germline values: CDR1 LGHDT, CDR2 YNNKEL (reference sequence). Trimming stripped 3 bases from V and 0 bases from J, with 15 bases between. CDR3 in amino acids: CASSHTQYELAKNIQYF. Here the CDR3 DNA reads TGTGCCAGCAGCCATACACAGTACGAGTTAGCCAAAAACATTCAGTACTTC.

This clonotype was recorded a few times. For the CDR3, the DNA is TGTGCCAGCAGCCCCAAGGGACTAGTTACAGATACGCAGTATTTT. Translation: CASSPKGLVTDTQYF. The V gene is TRBV3-1, the J gene TRBJ2-3, with 8 nucleotides matching TRBD2. Germline-derived CDR1 and CDR2 are LGHDT and YNNKEL (reference sequence). The V segment lost 4 bases and the J segment 3 bases; nucleotides outside the gene matches: 6. The length of the CDR3 is 15 residues.

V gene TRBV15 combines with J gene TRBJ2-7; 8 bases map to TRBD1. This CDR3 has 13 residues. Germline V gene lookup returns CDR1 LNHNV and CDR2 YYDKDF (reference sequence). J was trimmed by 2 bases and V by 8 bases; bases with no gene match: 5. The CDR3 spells CATGQGETYEQYF. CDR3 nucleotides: TGTGCCACCGGACAGGGAGAAACCTACGAGCAGTACTTC.

For the CDR3, the DNA is TGTGCCAGTAGTGTCTCGACTGGGGGAACCTACGAGCAGTACTTC. It yields the protein CASSVSTGGTYEQYF. The chain joins TRBV19 to TRBJ2-7, with D perhaps being TRBD1 or TRBD2 (5 bases each). Germline assignment: CDR1 LNHDA and CDR2 SQIVND (reference sequence). CDR3 length: 15 amino acids. V lost 5 bases and J 2 bases, leaving 16 bases between the germline ends.

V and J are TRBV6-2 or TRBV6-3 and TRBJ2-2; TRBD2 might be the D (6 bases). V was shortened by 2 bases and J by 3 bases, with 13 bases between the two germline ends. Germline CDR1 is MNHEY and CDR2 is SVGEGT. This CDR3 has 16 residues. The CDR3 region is CASSYATGTHTGELFF. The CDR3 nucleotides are TGTGCCAGCAGTTACGCAACCGGGACTCACACCGGGGAGCTGTTTTTT.

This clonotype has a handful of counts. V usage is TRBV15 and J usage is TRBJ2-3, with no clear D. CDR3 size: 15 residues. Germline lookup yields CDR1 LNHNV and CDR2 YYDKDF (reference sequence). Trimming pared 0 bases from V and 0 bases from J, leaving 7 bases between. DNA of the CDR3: TGTGCCACCAGCAGAGATCGGCCAAGCACAGATACGCAGTATTTT. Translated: CATSRDRPSTDTQYF.